The sample holds a few counts of the clone carrying this TCR beta chain. Its antigen is unknown. The repertoire was sequenced with immunoSEQ multiplex PCR; TCRdb's copy has only in-frame clones and lacks some. The table shows 120,000 to 150,000 clones, with roughly 87% occurring only once. The data stem from a study of T cell responses to AZD1222 COVID-19 vaccine. The study's findings and limits: The breadth and depth of Spike-specific TCRs increased once two AZD1222 doses had been given. Most donors were white British and more were female, and clonal diversity was possibly underestimated. Spike regions recognized by vaccine-associated CD4 TCRs spanned the protein, led by 160-218 and 743-854.

V was cut by 2 bases and J by 7 bases, with 15 bases left in between. There are 15 residues in the CDR3. CDR1 and CDR2 (germline): MNHEY, SVGAGI. The source was peripheral blood, collected 28 days after the second dose of the MenACWY control vaccine. The TCR was taken from an adult who received the MenACWY meningococcal vaccine as a control. This sequence joins TRBV6-5 and TRBJ2-1, with a weak D call TRBD2 (5 bases). As DNA, the CDR3 is TGTGCCAGCAGTTACCTGCTAGGAGGTGGTAATGAGCAGTTCTTC. It is translated as CASSYLLGGGNEQFF.